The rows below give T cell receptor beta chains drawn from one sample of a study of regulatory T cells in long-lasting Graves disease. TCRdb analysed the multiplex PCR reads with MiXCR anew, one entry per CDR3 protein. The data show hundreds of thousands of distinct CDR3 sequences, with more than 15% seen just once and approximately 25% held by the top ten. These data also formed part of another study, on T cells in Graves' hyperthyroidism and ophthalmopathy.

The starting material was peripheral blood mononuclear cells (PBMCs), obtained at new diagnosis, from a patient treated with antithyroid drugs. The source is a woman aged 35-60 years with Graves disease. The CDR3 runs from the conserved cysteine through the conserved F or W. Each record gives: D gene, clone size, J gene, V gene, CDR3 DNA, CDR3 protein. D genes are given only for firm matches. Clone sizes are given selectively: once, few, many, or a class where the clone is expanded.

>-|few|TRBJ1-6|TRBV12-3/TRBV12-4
TGTGCCAGCAGTCTGGGGACTCGGACGGGCTCCTATAATTCACCCCTCCACTTT
CASSLGTRTGSYNSPLHF
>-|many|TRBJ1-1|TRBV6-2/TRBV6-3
TGTGCCAGCAGTTCTCCGGGCAGATTGAACACTGAAGCTTTCTTT
CASSSPGRLNTEAFF
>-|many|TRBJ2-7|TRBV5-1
TGCGCCAGCAGCTTGGAAGGGCTCGGGGAGCAGTACTTC
CASSLEGLGEQYF
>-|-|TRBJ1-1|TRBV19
TGTGCCAGTAGTATTGGGGCAGGGTTGAACACTGAAGCTTTCTTT
CASSIGAGLNTEAFF
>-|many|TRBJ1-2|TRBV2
TGTGCCAGCAGACTTGGAGAAGACAGGCGTGGCTACACCTTC
CASRLGEDRRGYTF
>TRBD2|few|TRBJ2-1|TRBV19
TGTGCCAGTAGTGTCTTAGCGGGGGGTATGGATGAGCAGTTCTTC
CASSVLAGGMDEQFF
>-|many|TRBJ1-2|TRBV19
TGTGCCAGTACGCACCAGGGACCGTCGATTTATGGCTACACCTTC
CASTHQGPSIYGYTF
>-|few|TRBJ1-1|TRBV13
TGTGCCAGCAGCTTATTACAGGCTGAAGCTTTCTTT
CASSLLQAEAFF
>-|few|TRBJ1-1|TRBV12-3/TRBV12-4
TGTGCCAGCAGTTACCAGACAGGCAAGAACACTGAAGCTTTCTTT
CASSYQTGKNTEAFF
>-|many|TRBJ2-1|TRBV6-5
TGTGCCAGCAGTTACCGACAGGACTATGAGCAGTTCTTC
CASSYRQDYEQFF
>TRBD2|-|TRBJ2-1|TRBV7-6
TGTGCCAGCAGCCCCGGGACTAGCGGGCTCAATGAGCAGTTCTTC
CASSPGTSGLNEQFF
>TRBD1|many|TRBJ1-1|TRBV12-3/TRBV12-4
TGTGCCAGCTTTGCGTACAGGGGACCGAACACTGAAGCTTTCTTT
CASFAYRGPNTEAFF
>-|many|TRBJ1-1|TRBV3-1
TGTGCCAGCAGCCAAGCTCTACTGAACACTGAAGCTTTCTTT
CASSQALLNTEAFF
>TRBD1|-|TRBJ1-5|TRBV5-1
TGCGCCAGCAGAGAAGAGGGGGCGGGTCAGCCCCAGCATTTT
CASREEGAGQPQHF
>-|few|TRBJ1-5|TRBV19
TGTGCCAGCCACTCCCGGAACCAGCCCCAGCATTTT
CASHSRNQPQHF
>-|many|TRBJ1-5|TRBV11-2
TGTGCCAGCAGCTTATCTGGGGCCAACAATCAGCCCCAGCATTTT
CASSLSGANNQPQHF
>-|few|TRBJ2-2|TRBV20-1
TGCAGTGCTAGAAACAGTATCACCGGGGAGCTGTTTTTT
CSARNSITGELFF
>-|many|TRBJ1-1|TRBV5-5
TGTGCCAGCAGCTTAGATGGTGAAGCTTTCTTT
CASSLDGEAFF
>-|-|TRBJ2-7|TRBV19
TGTGCCAGCGGGACATTTGGGGAGCAGTACTTC
CASGTFGEQYF
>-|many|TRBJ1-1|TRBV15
TGTGCCACCAGCAGAGGCTACACTGAAGCTTTCTTT
CATSRGYTEAFF
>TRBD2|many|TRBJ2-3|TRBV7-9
TGTGCCAGCACCCGAATGTCTCTGCGGGGGGCTTTCACAGATACGCAGTATTTT
CASTRMSLRGAFTDTQYF
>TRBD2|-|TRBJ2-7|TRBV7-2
TGTGCCAGCGGCGTATTGGGACTAGCACACCTCTCCTACGAGCAGTACTTC
CASGVLGLAHLSYEQYF
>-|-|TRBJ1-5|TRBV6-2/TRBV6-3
TGTGCCAGCAGTTACTCGGGGGGTGATCAGCCCCAGCATTTT
CASSYSGGDQPQHF
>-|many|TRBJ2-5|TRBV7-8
TGTGCCAGCAGCCTGCGCGACAGCCAAGAGACCCAGTACTTC
CASSLRDSQETQYF